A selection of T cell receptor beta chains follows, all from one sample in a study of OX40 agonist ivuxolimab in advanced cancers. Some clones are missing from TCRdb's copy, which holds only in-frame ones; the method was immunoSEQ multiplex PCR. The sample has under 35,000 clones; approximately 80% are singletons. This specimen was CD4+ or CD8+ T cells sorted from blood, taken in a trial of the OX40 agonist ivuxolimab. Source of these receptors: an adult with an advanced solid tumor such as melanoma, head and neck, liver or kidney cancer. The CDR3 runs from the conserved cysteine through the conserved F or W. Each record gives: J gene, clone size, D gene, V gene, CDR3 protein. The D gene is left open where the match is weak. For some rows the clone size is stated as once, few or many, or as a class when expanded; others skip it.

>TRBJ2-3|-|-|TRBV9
CASSVTWGTDTQYF
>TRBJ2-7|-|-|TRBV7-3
CASSSRDEQYF
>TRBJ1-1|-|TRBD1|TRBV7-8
CASSRRDRSFHTEAFF
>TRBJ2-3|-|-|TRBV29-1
CSVEGQHLGSTDTQYF
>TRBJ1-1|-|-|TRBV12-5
CASGLSLNTEAFF
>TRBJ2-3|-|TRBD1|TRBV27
CASSPLGQGVGDTQYF
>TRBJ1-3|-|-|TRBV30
CAWSVETAIYF
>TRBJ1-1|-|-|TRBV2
CASSFDRKNTEAFF
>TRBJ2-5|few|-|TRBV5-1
CASSSGDQETQYF
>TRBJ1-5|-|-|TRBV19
CASSWGTQPQHF
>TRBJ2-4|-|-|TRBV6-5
CASSRSLAKNIQYF
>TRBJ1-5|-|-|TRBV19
CASSTLQENQPQHF
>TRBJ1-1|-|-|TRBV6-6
CASSYGGTWNTEAFF
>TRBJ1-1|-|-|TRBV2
CASVEGGWNVDTEAFF
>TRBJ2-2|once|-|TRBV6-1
CASSETIFGDTGELFF
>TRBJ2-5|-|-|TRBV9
CASSVGGLQETQYF
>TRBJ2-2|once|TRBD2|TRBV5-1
CASSLVAGAAAGELFF
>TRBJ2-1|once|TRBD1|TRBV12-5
CASGLTTGGNHNEQFF
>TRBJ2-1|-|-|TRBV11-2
CASSTYNEQFF
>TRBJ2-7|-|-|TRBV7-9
CASSSGIHYEQYF
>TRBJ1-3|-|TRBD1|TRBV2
CASSAGGAGNTIYF
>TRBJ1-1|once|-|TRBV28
CASKGWDEAFF
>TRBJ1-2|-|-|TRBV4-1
CASSPDLYGYTF
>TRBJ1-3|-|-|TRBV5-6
CASSLRTQGSVGNTIYF
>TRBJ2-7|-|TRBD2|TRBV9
CASSIGGSYEQYF
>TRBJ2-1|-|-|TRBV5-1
CASSLVGDEQFF
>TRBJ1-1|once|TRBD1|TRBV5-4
CASSLEETGPNTEAFF
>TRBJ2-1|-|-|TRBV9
CASSPRTIAGSEQFF
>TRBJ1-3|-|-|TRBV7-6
CAGSLFPEDSGNTIYF
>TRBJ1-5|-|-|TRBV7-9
CASSPGGGIGNNQPQHF
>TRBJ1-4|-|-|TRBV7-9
CASSLQDEKLFF
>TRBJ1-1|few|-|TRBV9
CASSVAPERVEAFF
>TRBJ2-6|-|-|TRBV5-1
CASSLGVPGANVLTF
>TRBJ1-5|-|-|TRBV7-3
CASSLTGGQPQHF
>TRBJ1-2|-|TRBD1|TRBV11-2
CASTYTRGQRGYTF
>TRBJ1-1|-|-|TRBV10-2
CASSESKDLGTEAFF
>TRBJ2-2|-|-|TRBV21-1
CASSKIGRPGGSGTGELFF
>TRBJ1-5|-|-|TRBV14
CASSQDYHQPQHF
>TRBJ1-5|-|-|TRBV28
CASSLIGDNQPQHF
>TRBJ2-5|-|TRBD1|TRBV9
CASSAAGTASQETQYF
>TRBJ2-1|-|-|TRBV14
CASSQEGQWITYNEQFF
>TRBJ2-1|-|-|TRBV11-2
CASSFRTGSSVSEQFF
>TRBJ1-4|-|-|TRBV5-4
CASSQDRRGEGEKLFF
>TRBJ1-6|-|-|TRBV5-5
CASSPDRDPNSPLHF
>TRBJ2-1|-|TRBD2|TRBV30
CAWSVLAGINEQFF
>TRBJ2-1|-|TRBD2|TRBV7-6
CASSLEASGGAIIHEQFF
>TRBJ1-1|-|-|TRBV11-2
CASSLLVNTEAFF
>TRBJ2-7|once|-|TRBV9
CASSVVGQGRDEQYF
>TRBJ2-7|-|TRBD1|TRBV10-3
CAIAGQGTYSYEQYF
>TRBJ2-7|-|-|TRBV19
CASSIEVGENYEQYF
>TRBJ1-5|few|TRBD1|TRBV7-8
CASSLGDRGDQPQHF
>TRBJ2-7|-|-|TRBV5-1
CASSPAGLRGEYEQYF
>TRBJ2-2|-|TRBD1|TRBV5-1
CASSPGQANTGELFF
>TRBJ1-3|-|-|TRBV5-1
CASSLVVSGKRNTIYF
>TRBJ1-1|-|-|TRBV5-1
CASSITGLGTEAFF
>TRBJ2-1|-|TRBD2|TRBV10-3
CAITDGTSGGNEQFF
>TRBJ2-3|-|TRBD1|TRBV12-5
CASGRQGMMTDTQYF
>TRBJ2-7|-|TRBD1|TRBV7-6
CASSQQVGDSSYEQYF
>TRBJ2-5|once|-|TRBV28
CASSQTQETQYF